One sample yielded the 13 T cell receptor beta chains listed below, sequenced in a study of blood T cell repertoires in COVID-19. Only in-frame clones appear in the TCRdb table, and some are missing; sequencing was by immunoSEQ multiplex PCR. The sample has approximately 170,000 clones; around 84% are singletons. The sequenced sample consisted of peripheral blood. Receptors were obtained from a woman in her 70s with COVID-19, enrolled during active disease.

The chain is built from TRBV7-2 and TRBJ1-5; TRBD1 matches 7 bases. Germline values: CDR1 SGHTA, CDR2 FQGNSA. The CDR3 is made up of 15 amino acids. V was clipped by 4 bases and J by 4 bases; unmatched bases: 7. As DNA, the CDR3 is TGTGCCAGCAGCTCCAGGGGGAATGGAAATCAGCCCCAGCATTTT. This translates into CASSSRGNGNQPQHF.

The chain couples TRBV18 to TRBJ2-1; the match to TRBD2 covers 10 bases. This CDR3 region has 16 residues. The V gene's germline CDR1 is KGHSH and CDR2 LQKENI. With 3 bases clipped from V and 3 bases from J, the junction kept 5 bases outside the gene matches. The CDR3, as DNA: TGTGCCAGCTCACCGACTAGCGGGCGGTACTACAATGAGCAGTTCTTC. This translates into CASSPTSGRYYNEQFF.

The chain links TRBV10-1 to TRBJ1-6; D perhaps matches TRBD1 (6 bases). V was cut by 2 bases and J by 7 bases, with 6 bases left in between. This CDR3 is built from 13 residues. Germline assignment: CDR1 WNHNN and CDR2 SYGVQD (reference sequence). CDR3 DNA: TGCGCCAGCAGTGAGACAGGGAATTCACCCCTCCACTTT. Translating gives CASSETGNSPLHF.

The V and J genes are TRBV6-2 or TRBV6-3 and TRBJ2-1, with 7 nucleotides matching TRBD2. J was trimmed by 9 bases and V by 2 bases; bases with no gene match: 4. This CDR3 is built from 13 residues. CDR1 is MNHEY and CDR2 is SVGEGT in the germline V gene. The chain's CDR3 is CASSYRLAGEQFF. Here the CDR3 DNA reads TGTGCCAGCAGTTACAGACTAGCCGGTGAGCAGTTCTTC.

The chain joins TRBV19 to TRBJ1-1; 7 positions match TRBD1. Germline V gives CDR1 LNHDA, CDR2 SQIVND (reference sequence). The CDR3 is made up of 18 amino acids. J gave up 4 bases and V 3 bases, and 17 bases lay outside the gene matches. The CDR3 sequence is CASSMGQTGSVMGTEAFF. The CDR3 DNA reads as TGTGCCAGTAGTATGGGACAGACCGGGAGTGTAATGGGCACTGAAGCTTTCTTT. Based on the CDR3 plus reference TRBV19 and TRBJ1-1, the full variable domain is DGGITQSPKYLFRKEGQNVTLSCEQNLNHDAMYWYRQDPGQGLRLIYYSQIVNDFQKGDIAEGYSVSREKKESFPLTVTSAQKNPTAFYLCASSMGQTGSVMGTEAFFGQGTRLTVV.

A few counts support this clone. In the same sample, other DNA sequences code for this CDR3. The CDR3 nucleotides are TGTGCCACCAGTGATTTCGCCCGGGACTATGGCTACACCTTC. This sequence encodes CATSDFARDYGYTF. The chain uses TRBV24-1 and TRBJ1-2; D is uncertain. Trimming took 1 base from V and 3 from J, leaving 8 bases between them. Germline V CDR1 and CDR2: KGHDR, SFDVKD. This CDR3 has 14 amino acids.

The chain employs TRBV3-1 (or the pseudogene TRBV3-2) and TRBJ1-2, with D unclear. Trimming shortened V by 1 base and J by 5 bases, and 11 bases separated the two germline ends. CDR1 and CDR2 from the germline V gene are LGHDT and YNNKEL (reference sequence). The CDR3 is 14 amino acids. The CDR3 bases are TGTGCCAGCAGCCAAGTTGGTGAAGAGTATGGCTACACCTTC. Its protein product is CASSQVGEEYGYTF.

The rearrangement uses TRBV14 and TRBJ2-3, with TRBD1 identical over 7 bases. This CDR3 region has 16 residues. Trimming cost V 4 bases and J 4 bases; bases outside gene matches: 11. Per germline, CDR1 SGHDN and CDR2 FVKESK. The CDR3 nucleotides are TGTGCCAGCAGCCTACAGGGGTCGACCCACGCAGATACGCAGTATTTT. Protein: CASSLQGSTHADTQYF.

CDR3 loop: CASSDDRDYGYTF. CDR3 nucleotide sequence: TGTGCCAGCAGTGATGACAGGGACTATGGCTACACCTTC. The gene calls are TRBV2 and TRBJ1-2, with 7 bases fitting TRBD1. The V and J ends lost 3 bases and 3 bases, in that order; junction bases with no gene match: 1. Germline V lookup: CDR1 SNHLY, CDR2 FYNNEI. The CDR3 loop spans 13 amino acids.

The chain uses TRBV7-3 and TRBJ1-6; 8 bases are shared with TRBD1. V shed 4 bases and J 13 bases; nucleotides not matched to a gene: 6. Germline lookup yields CDR1 SGHTA and CDR2 FQGTGA. The CDR3 sequence is 13 residues long. The CDR3 region has the DNA TGTGCCAGCAGCTCGACAGGGGTGGGGCCCCTCCACTTT. Translation gives CASSSTGVGPLHF.

The chain combines TRBV6-5 with TRBJ2-2; D remains ambiguous. CDR3 size: 14 residues. Germline values: CDR1 MNHEY, CDR2 SVGAGI. Trimming removed 5 bases from V and 6 bases from J, with 13 bases in between. The CDR3 DNA is TGTGCCAGCAGTCGACGACGCGGCCCCGGGGAGCTGTTTTTT. This gives the protein CASSRRRGPGELFF.

V gene TRBV6-1 combines with J gene TRBJ2-2, with 12 positions matching TRBD2. The V gene end was trimmed by 2 bases and the J gene end by 5 bases; junction bases not matched to a gene: 6. The germline CDR1 and CDR2 sequences are MNHNS and SASEGT. The CDR3 extends over 17 amino acids. The CDR3 sequence is CASSESGLAGRTGELFF. DNA of the CDR3: TGTGCCAGCAGTGAATCTGGACTAGCGGGGAGGACCGGGGAGCTGTTTTTT.

The chain combines TRBV29-1 with TRBJ2-3; 7 bases line up with TRBD2. The CDR3 loop spans 16 amino acids. Germline CDR1 SQVTM, CDR2 ANQGSEA. V lost 6 bases, J lost 3 bases, and 15 bases stayed unmatched. The CDR3 reads CSVRPRTGGPTDTQYF. CDR3 DNA sequence: TGCAGCGTCCGACCCCGAACGGGAGGCCCAACAGATACGCAGTATTTT.